A selection of T cell receptor beta chains follows, all from one sample in a study of Ad26.COV2.S vaccination and SARS-CoV-2 variants. The protocol was immunoSEQ multiplex PCR, while the TCRdb copy is restricted to in-frame clones and leaves out a portion. The sample consists of 410,000 or so clones, around 90% of them appearing once. The sample here was peripheral blood, taken in a trial of Ad26.COV2.S vaccine versus placebo. Receptors originate from a person between 18 and 60 years old who received the Ad26.COV2.S COVID-19 vaccine or a placebo. Both conserved end residues are part of each CDR3. A D gene is named only where the DNA matches it firmly. Expanded clones are given a class, and other clones once, few, many or no size at all.

j_call v_call d_call clone_size cdr3_length cdr3_nt cdr3_aa
TRBJ2-7 TRBV9 TRBD1 - 14 TGTGCCAGCAGCGTAGGTGGGACAGGGTCCGAGCAGTACTTC CASSVGGTGSEQYF
TRBJ2-7 TRBV5-1 TRBD1 - 16 TGCGCCAGCAGCTTGGGACAGGGGGGATCTACCTACGAGCAGTACTTC CASSLGQGGSTYEQYF
TRBJ2-3 TRBV11-3 - - 14 TGTGCCAGCAGCTCGGGGGGCACCACAGATACGCAGTATTTT CASSSGGTTDTQYF
TRBJ1-5 TRBV28 - - 16 TGTGCCAGCAGTTTAGACGGTTGGGGGAGCAATCAGCCCCAGCATTTT CASSLDGWGSNQPQHF
TRBJ1-4 TRBV6-6 - - 12 TGTGCCAGCAGTTACGATGGGGAAAAACTGTTTTTT CASSYDGEKLFF
TRBJ1-1 TRBV28 - once 15 TGTGCCAGCAGTTTAGACGCAAGGGATTACACTGAAGCTTTCTTT CASSLDARDYTEAFF
TRBJ1-2 TRBV24-1 TRBD1 - 16 TGTGCCACCAGCGCCTCGCCGGGACAGGGGAACTATGGCTACACCTTC CATSASPGQGNYGYTF
TRBJ1-1 TRBV4-3 - - 16 TGCGCCAGCAGCCAGGAACCCGGGAACTTGAACACTGAAGCTTTCTTT CASSQEPGNLNTEAFF
TRBJ2-1 TRBV7-8 - - 16 TGTGCCAGCAGTCTGGCCGCTAGCCCTACCTACAATGAGCAGTTCTTC CASSLAASPTYNEQFF
TRBJ1-5 TRBV28 - - 13 TGTGCCAGCAGGACTGCTAGCAATCAGCCCCAGCATTTT CASRTASNQPQHF
TRBJ2-1 TRBV9 TRBD2 - 15 TGTGCCAGCAGCGTAGCTACTAGCGGGAGAGGTGAGCAGTTCTTC CASSVATSGRGEQFF
TRBJ2-1 TRBV24-1 - - 16 TGTGCCACCAGTGATCCCGGCGGATCTAGGCGCGATGAGCAGTTCTTC CATSDPGGSRRDEQFF
TRBJ1-2 TRBV4-2 TRBD1 - 16 TGTGCCAGCAGCTCGCCGGGACAGGGGTTTTTGAGCGGCTACACCTTC CASSSPGQGFLSGYTF
TRBJ2-7 TRBV5-6 - - 12 TGTGCCAGCAGCTCCGACTTGTACGAGCAGTACTTC CASSSDLYEQYF
TRBJ2-3 TRBV5-4 - - 12 TGTGCCAGCACCGATGGCACAGATACGCAGTATTTT CASTDGTDTQYF
TRBJ2-7 TRBV27 TRBD2 - 15 TGTGCCAGCAGTTCCCTGACTAGCGGGAGTGCCGAGCAGTACTTC CASSSLTSGSAEQYF
TRBJ2-7 TRBV4-1 TRBD2 - 16 TGCGCCAGCAGCCAATCAACACTAGCGGGAGGATACGAGCAGTACTTC CASSQSTLAGGYEQYF
TRBJ1-2 TRBV4-2 TRBD1 - 15 TGTGCCAGCAGCCAGGGCGTATCGGACAGGGAAGGATACACCTTC CASSQGVSDREGYTF
TRBJ2-7 TRBV4-1 - - 14 TGCGCCAGCAGCCAAGGGCAGAGCTCCTACGAGCAGTACTTC CASSQGQSSYEQYF
TRBJ1-2 TRBV2 - - 15 TGTGCCAGCAGTGAAGGATCCAACACTAACTATGGCTACACCTTC CASSEGSNTNYGYTF
TRBJ2-5 TRBV7-8 TRBD2 - 15 TGTGCCAGCAGGTGGACTAGCGTGGGCCAAGAGACCCAGTACTTC CASRWTSVGQETQYF
TRBJ1-2 TRBV3-1/TRBV3-2 - - 14 TGTGCCAGCAGCTCTGAAACCGGGACCAAGCGCTACACCTTC CASSSETGTKRYTF
TRBJ2-3 TRBV5-1 TRBD2 - 15 TGCGCCAGCAGACTAGCGGGAGGCCCCACAGATACGCAGTATTTT CASRLAGGPTDTQYF
TRBJ2-3 TRBV29-1 - - 11 TGCAGCGTAGGAATGGCAGATACGCAGTATTTT CSVGMADTQYF
TRBJ1-2 TRBV6-5 TRBD1 - 12 TGTGCCAGCAGTTCGACAGGGGTCGACTACACCTTC CASSSTGVDYTF
TRBJ2-7 TRBV6-5 - - 14 TGTGCCAGCAGTTACCAGCCGGACGGCTACGAGCAGTACTTC CASSYQPDGYEQYF
TRBJ2-2 TRBV7-9 - - 17 TGTGCCAGCAGCTTAGCTCATCCCTCTCTGAACACCGGGGAGCTGTTTTTT CASSLAHPSLNTGELFF
TRBJ2-7 TRBV30 TRBD2 - 16 TGTGCCTGGAAAGGACTAGCGGGAGGGGCCCTTTACGAGCAGTACTTC CAWKGLAGGALYEQYF
TRBJ1-1 TRBV7-2 - - 15 TGTGCCAGCAGCCCAACCCTAGGGGGGAACACTGAAGCTTTCTTT CASSPTLGGNTEAFF
TRBJ1-6 TRBV10-3 - once 14 TGTGCCATCTCGGGACATATGGGAGATTCACCCCTCCACTTT CAISGHMGDSPLHF
TRBJ1-1 TRBV5-1 TRBD1 - 14 TGCGCCAGCAGTTTGGGACAGGGGCATACTGAAGCTTTCTTT CASSLGQGHTEAFF
TRBJ2-7 TRBV20-1 - - 11 TGCAGTGCTAGCGGGAGCCACGAGCAGTACTTC CSASGSHEQYF
TRBJ1-5 TRBV28 TRBD1 - 13 TGTGCCAGCAGGACAGGGGTTAGTCAGCCCCAGCATTTT CASRTGVSQPQHF
TRBJ1-3 TRBV4-1 TRBD1 - 18 TGCGCCAGCAGCCAAGCGGACAGGGGGCGCGTAGGTGGAAACACCATATATTTT CASSQADRGRVGGNTIYF
TRBJ1-5 TRBV30 - - 15 TGTGCCTGGAGTGAAAGTTGGATTAGCAATCAGCCCCAGCATTTT CAWSESWISNQPQHF
TRBJ1-6 TRBV30 - - 10 TGTGCCCACGGTGTTTCACCCCTCCACTTT CAHGVSPLHF
TRBJ1-4 TRBV5-1 - - 14 TGCGCCAGCAGCTTGCAGGGGACGGGTGAAAAACTGTTTTTT CASSLQGTGEKLFF
TRBJ2-1 TRBV21-1 - - 16 TGTGCCAGCAGCAAAGAACCGGGGGGGGAATACAATGAGCAGTTCTTC CASSKEPGGEYNEQFF
TRBJ1-2 TRBV15 - once 14 TGTGCCACCAGCAGAGTTCGGGAGCGCTATGGCTACACCTTC CATSRVRERYGYTF